The 29 T cell receptor beta chains in this list originate from one sample, sequenced in a study of T cells after somatic rescue of genetic block (TCRdb year 2020). The library was produced with the immunoSEQ multiplex PCR assay. As stored in TCRdb, this immuneACCESS dataset retains in-frame rearrangements with V and J assigned. A fraction of the clones does not appear; measured against another copy, unresolved V genes explain less than half of the discrepancy, and the remainder lacks a known reason. This sample holds approximately 78,000 clones; roughly 93% were observed only once. The ten largest clones add up to about 3% of the sample. Sequencing was performed on peripheral blood mononuclear cells (PBMCs). The source of these receptors is a man aged 25-45 years.

The V and J genes are TRBV5-4 and TRBJ1-5; D call uncertain. CDR1 and CDR2 (germline): SGHNT, YYREEE (reference sequence). The CDR3 covers 14 residues. V lost 0 bases and J 3 bases, leaving 7 bases between the germline ends. This chain's CDR3 is CASSLEGHNQPQHF. The CDR3 coding sequence is TGTGCCAGCAGCTTGGAGGGCCACAATCAGCCCCAGCATTTT.

V and J are TRBV7-9 and TRBJ2-7; 8 bases align to TRBD1. V dropped 5 bases and J dropped 2; count of bases not matched to a gene: 11. This CDR3 has 16 amino acids. Germline V gives CDR1 SEHNR, CDR2 FQNEAQ (reference sequence). For the CDR3, the DNA is TGTGCCAGCAGCCCCAAACGGACAGGGACAACCTACGAGCAGTACTTC. It translates to CASSPKRTGTTYEQYF.

CDR3 region: CASSPTSGGFQETQYF. In DNA form, the CDR3 reads TGTGCCAGCTCACCCACTAGCGGGGGGTTCCAAGAGACCCAGTACTTC. The rearrangement links TRBV18 to TRBJ2-5, with 12 bases identical to TRBD2. Trimming at V came to 3 bases and at J to 1 base, leaving 3 bases not matched to a gene. The CDR3 is made up of 16 amino acids. Per germline, CDR1 KGHSH and CDR2 LQKENI.

This clone was picked up one time. V usage is TRBV4-1 and J usage is TRBJ2-7, with D perhaps matching TRBD1 (5 bases). The CDR3 is 15 amino acids. CDR1 is MGHRA and CDR2 is YSYEKL in the germline V gene. V shed 2 bases and J shed 2 bases, with 13 bases lying between them. CDR3 sequence: CASSQRSTATYEQYF. CDR3 DNA: TGCGCCAGCAGCCAAAGGTCGACAGCCACCTACGAGCAGTACTTC.

The chain uses TRBV5-8 and TRBJ2-7; tentative D call: TRBD2 (6 bases). The CDR3 contains 12 residues. V lost 2 bases and J lost 7, with 10 bases in between. Looked up from germline, CDR1 is SGHTS and CDR2 is YDEGEE. The chain's CDR3 is CASSFGGGEQYF. The CDR3 DNA is TGTGCCAGCAGCTTCGGGGGTGGGGAGCAGTACTTC.

The V gene is TRBV6-5, the J gene TRBJ1-4; the D gene is possibly TRBD1 (5 bases). Germline loops: CDR1 MNHEY, CDR2 SVGAGI. CDR3 size: 14 residues. Trimming took off 6 bases at V and 8 bases at J, with 16 bases between the two ends. CDR3 sequence: CASSLTGVLEKLFF. CDR3 coding DNA: TGTGCCAGCAGCCTGACGGGGGTTTTGGAAAAACTGTTTTTT.

This chain joins TRBV7-9 and TRBJ2-3; TRBD2 matches 14 bases. Germline values: CDR1 SEHNR, CDR2 FQNEAQ (reference sequence). This CDR3 is 18 amino acids long. The V gene end was trimmed by 3 bases and the J gene end by 3 bases; junction bases not matched to a gene: 8. Here the CDR3 reads CASSFFRTSGRITDTQYF. CDR3 nucleotides: TGTGCCAGCAGCTTTTTTAGGACTAGCGGGAGGATAACAGATACGCAGTATTTT.

This rearrangement joins TRBV11-2 to TRBJ2-1; TRBD2 agrees at 9 bases. Looked up from germline, CDR1 is SGHAT and CDR2 is FQNNGV. This CDR3 contains 17 residues. The ends lost 5 bases at V and 16 bases at J; junction bases unmatched: 24. CDR3 in DNA: TGTGCCAGCAGCCCTAGCGGGGTAGCGGGAGCTTTTAAGTGGAAATTCTTC. The encoded protein is CASSPSGVAGAFKWKFF.

V gene TRBV28 combines with J gene TRBJ1-2; TRBD1 matches at 7 bases. J gave up 5 bases and V 6 bases, and 3 bases lay outside the gene matches. CDR3 length: 12 amino acids. Looked up from germline, CDR1 is MDHEN and CDR2 is SYDVKM. CDR3 DNA sequence: TGTGCCAGCAGGTACAGGGGTTATGGCTACACCTTC. Residues: CASRYRGYGYTF.

The chain uses TRBV9 and TRBJ2-1, with 11 bases identical to TRBD1. Per germline, CDR1 SGDLS and CDR2 YYNGEE. V gave up 4 bases and J gave up 6 bases; unmatched junction bases: 9. The CDR3 is 16 amino acids. CDR3 in DNA: TGTGCCAGCAGCCCCGAGGGACAGGGGGTCCTCAATGAGCAGTTCTTC. Translating gives CASSPEGQGVLNEQFF.

V is TRBV19 and J is TRBJ2-7; D is undetermined. Trimming took off 7 bases at V and 0 bases at J, with 16 bases between the two ends. Germline CDR1 LNHDA, CDR2 SQIVND (reference sequence). The CDR3 totals 15 residues. DNA of the CDR3: TGTGCCAGTAAGCAAAGTCCTGCGAGCTCCTACGAGCAGTACTTC. Amino acid sequence: CASKQSPASSYEQYF.

The chain links TRBV19 to TRBJ2-1; 9 nucleotides line up with TRBD1. The CDR3 loop spans 16 amino acids. CDR1 is LNHDA and CDR2 is SQIVND in the germline V gene (reference sequence). The V segment lost 4 bases and the J segment 0 bases; nucleotides outside the gene matches: 4. For the CDR3, the DNA is TGTGCCAGTAGTAACGACAGGGGGTACTCCTACAATGAGCAGTTCTTC. This codes for CASSNDRGYSYNEQFF.

The V gene is TRBV6-5, the J gene TRBJ2-5; TRBD2 matches 10 bases. The ends lost 6 bases at V and 3 bases at J; junction bases unmatched: 7. This CDR3 region has 15 residues. Germline lookup yields CDR1 MNHEY and CDR2 SVGAGI. The CDR3, as DNA: TGTGCCAGCAGATGGAGCGGGAGGGCCAAAGAGACCCAGTACTTC. It is translated as CASRWSGRAKETQYF.

The CDR3 spells CASSLLGTYEQYF. CDR3 in DNA: TGTGCCAGCAGCTTGCTAGGGACCTACGAGCAGTACTTC. V is TRBV5-4 and J is TRBJ2-7; D unresolved. Trimming removed 1 base at V and 2 bases at J, with 7 bases between. The CDR3 is made up of 13 amino acids. CDR1 and CDR2 (germline): SGHNT, YYREEE (reference sequence).

The rearrangement uses TRBV28 and TRBJ2-2; TRBD2 matches 11 bases. CDR1 MDHEN and CDR2 SYDVKM come from the germline V gene. The CDR3 has 14 residues. The junction had 5 bases not matched to a gene; V was cut back by 10 bases and J by 4 bases. CDR3 coding DNA: TGTGCCACCCCAGGACTAGCGGGCACCGGGGAGCTGTTTTTT. Its protein is CATPGLAGTGELFF.

The V gene is TRBV9, the J gene TRBJ2-3; tentatively, D is TRBD1 (6 bases). The CDR3 runs 15 residues. V lost 3 bases and J lost 2, with 13 bases in between. CDR1 is SGDLS and CDR2 is YYNGEE in the germline V gene. The CDR3 here is CASSGRTVNTDTQYF. The CDR3 DNA is TGTGCCAGCAGCGGGAGGACAGTCAACACAGATACGCAGTATTTT.

The chain is built from TRBV5-1 and TRBJ2-1, with 9 bases matching TRBD2. CDR3 size: 15 residues. V was clipped by 1 base and J by 5 bases; unmatched bases: 4. CDR1 SGHRS and CDR2 YFSETQ come from the germline V gene. The CDR3 DNA reads TGCGCCAGCAGCTTGCCTCTAGCGGGGAACAATGAGCAGTTCTTC. Protein product: CASSLPLAGNNEQFF.

V and J are TRBV5-4 and TRBJ2-1, with TRBD2 identical over 10 bases. This CDR3 has 17 amino acids. Germline CDR1 and CDR2: SGHNT and YYREEE (reference sequence). V dropped 4 bases and J dropped 10; count of bases not matched to a gene: 17. DNA for the CDR3: TGTGCCAGCAGCAATCCGGGACTAGCGAAAAGGATCAACGAGCAGTTCTTC. Translating it yields CASSNPGLAKRINEQFF.

V and J are TRBV25-1 and TRBJ1-5; unclear D gene. V lost 8 bases and J 0 bases, leaving 11 bases between the germline ends. The CDR3 totals 14 residues. Per germline, CDR1 MGHDK and CDR2 SYGVNS. DNA for the CDR3: TGTGCCAGCGGAGGGATCTATAGCAATCAGCCCCAGCATTTT. This sequence encodes CASGGIYSNQPQHF.

This chain uses TRBV12-5 with TRBJ2-2; D is perhaps TRBD2 (5 bases). Germline V gene sequence: CDR1 LGHNT, CDR2 FRNRAP. The V end was cut by 0 bases, the J end by 4 bases, with 9 bases between. The CDR3 is 15 residues long. For the CDR3, the DNA is TGTGCTAGTGGTTTGGTGTCAGGAGGCACCGGGGAGCTGTTTTTT. Translation: CASGLVSGGTGELFF.

The chain combines TRBV11-2 with TRBJ2-7; 9 bases match TRBD2. From germline, CDR1 is SGHAT and CDR2 FQNNGV. The CDR3 covers 17 residues. Trimming at V came to 1 base and at J to 2 bases, leaving 9 bases not matched to a gene. The CDR3 coding sequence is TGTGCCAGCAGCTTAGTTGGCGTAGCGGGAGTAACCTACGAGCAGTACTTC. It yields the protein CASSLVGVAGVTYEQYF.

The rearrangement links TRBV14 to TRBJ1-2, with unresolved D. The V end was cut by 0 bases, the J end by 4 bases, with 6 bases between. This CDR3 comprises 13 residues. Germline lookup yields CDR1 SGHDN and CDR2 FVKESK. The CDR3 coding sequence is TGTGCCAGCAGCCAAGACCCCATCTATGGCTACACCTTC. Translation: CASSQDPIYGYTF.

This chain joins TRBV6-5 and TRBJ2-7; tentatively, D is TRBD2 (6 bases). CDR3 length: 13 amino acids. CDR1 MNHEY and CDR2 SVGAGI come from the germline V gene. The V and J ends lost 8 bases and 3 bases respectively, with 14 bases between them. The chain's CDR3 is CASGREAGYEQYF. The CDR3 DNA sequence: TGTGCCAGCGGCCGGGAAGCGGGCTACGAGCAGTACTTC.

The chain is built from TRBV29-1 and TRBJ1-2; possible D gene TRBD1, 5 bases. CDR1 and CDR2 from the germline V gene are SQVTM and ANQGSEA. Trimming shortened V by 7 bases and J by 8 bases, and 20 bases separated the two germline ends. The CDR3 spans 13 residues. CDR3 sequence: CSEGTVGSLGYTF. Written as DNA, the CDR3 is TGCAGCGAGGGGACGGTGGGGTCCTTAGGCTACACCTTC.

This clone was found once. The genes are TRBV10-3 and TRBJ1-4; maybe TRBD1 (5 bases). The CDR3 sequence is 14 residues long. The V gene lost 6 bases and the J gene lost 2 bases, with 10 bases spanning the gap. Germline-derived CDR1 and CDR2 are ENHRY and SYGVKD. The CDR3, as DNA: TGTGCCATCAGGAGGGAGGGGACTAATGAAAAACTGTTTTTT. Translating gives CAIRREGTNEKLFF.

V is TRBV21-1 and J is TRBJ1-2; the table names TRBD1, a call not compared with the DNA. TRBV21-1 is a known pseudogene. CDR3 length equals 16 residues. Here the CDR3 DNA reads TGTGCCAGCAGCAAAGGACGGCTCACAGGGAACTATGGCTACACCTTC. Its translation is CASSKGRLTGNYGYTF.

The rearrangement uses TRBV5-5 and TRBJ2-7; the match to TRBD2 covers 7 bases. The CDR3 covers 14 residues. CDR1 SGHKS and CDR2 YYEKEE come from the germline V gene (reference sequence). Trimming removed 7 bases from V and 1 base from J; junction bases left unmatched: 8. This chain's CDR3 is CASAGTSESYEQYF. The CDR3 DNA follows: TGTGCCAGCGCAGGCACTAGCGAATCCTACGAGCAGTACTTC.

This chain links TRBV30 with TRBJ2-3, with 7 bases that match TRBD1. Germline V gives CDR1 GTSNPN, CDR2 SVGIG (reference sequence). The CDR3 has 15 amino acids. V dropped 1 base and J dropped 0; count of bases not matched to a gene: 4. The CDR3 spells CAWSAGTASTDTQYF. The CDR3 DNA follows: TGTGCCTGGAGTGCCGGGACAGCAAGCACAGATACGCAGTATTTT.

This clone was detected only once. The J gene is TRBJ2-7, the V gene TRBV29-1; TRBD2 matches 11 bases. This CDR3 contains 15 residues. Looked up from germline, CDR1 is SQVTM and CDR2 is ANQGSEA. V was clipped by 4 bases and J by 3 bases; unmatched bases: 8. CDR3 bases: TGCAGCGTTGGAGGAATAACTAGCGGGAGCTACGAGCAGTACTTC. Translation gives CSVGGITSGSYEQYF.